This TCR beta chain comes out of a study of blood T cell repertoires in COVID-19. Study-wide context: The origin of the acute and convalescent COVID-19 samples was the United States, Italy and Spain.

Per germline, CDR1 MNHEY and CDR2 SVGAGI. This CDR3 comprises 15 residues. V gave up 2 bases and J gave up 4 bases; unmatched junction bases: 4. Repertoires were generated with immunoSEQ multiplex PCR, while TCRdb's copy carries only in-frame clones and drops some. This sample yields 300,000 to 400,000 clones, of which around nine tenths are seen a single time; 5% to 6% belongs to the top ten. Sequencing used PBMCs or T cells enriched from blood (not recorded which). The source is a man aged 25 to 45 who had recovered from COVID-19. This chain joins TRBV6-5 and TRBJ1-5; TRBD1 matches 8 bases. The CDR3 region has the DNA TGTGCCAGCAGTTACGGACAGGGAACTAATCAGCCCCAGCATTTT. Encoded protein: CASSYGQGTNQPQHF.